These T cell receptor beta chains were read from a single sample in a study of shared clonotypes between healthy human individuals. TCRdb's copy holds only in-frame clones and misses some; the assay was immunoSEQ multiplex PCR. The repertoire holds about 2 million clones, with 85% to 95% as singletons. Input material: naive CD4+ T cells sorted from blood. Receptors originate from a young man in good health. Each CDR3 is given with its conserved first and last residue. D genes are given only for firm matches. Not every row has a clone size; where given, it reads once, few, many or a size class.

clone_size: NA; v_call: TRBV4-3; j_call: TRBJ1-2; d_call: NA; cdr3_nt: TGCGCCAGCAGCCAAGCAGCGGGTGACTATGGCTACACCTTC; cdr3_aa: CASSQAAGDYGYTF
clone_size: NA; v_call: TRBV9; j_call: TRBJ2-2; d_call: NA; cdr3_nt: TGTGCCAGCAGCGTAGCTGCCGGCCAGGGAATCGGGGAGCTGTTTTTT; cdr3_aa: CASSVAAGQGIGELFF
clone_size: NA; v_call: TRBV6-1; j_call: TRBJ1-1; d_call: NA; cdr3_nt: TGTGCCAGCAGTGATTGGTCGGAGAACACTGAAGCTTTCTTT; cdr3_aa: CASSDWSENTEAFF
clone_size: NA; v_call: TRBV4-1; j_call: TRBJ1-3; d_call: NA; cdr3_nt: TGCGCCAGCAGCCAAGAACAGTTCTCTGGAAACACCATATATTTT; cdr3_aa: CASSQEQFSGNTIYF
clone_size: NA; v_call: TRBV29-1; j_call: TRBJ2-3; d_call: NA; cdr3_nt: TGCAGCGTTGAGTCCCCGAGCACAGATACGCAGTATTTT; cdr3_aa: CSVESPSTDTQYF
clone_size: NA; v_call: TRBV27; j_call: TRBJ2-7; d_call: NA; cdr3_nt: TGTGCCAGCAGTTCACCTACCAGGTCTGCCTACGAGCAGTACTTC; cdr3_aa: CASSSPTRSAYEQYF
clone_size: once; v_call: TRBV20-1; j_call: TRBJ2-1; d_call: NA; cdr3_nt: TGCAGTGCTAGATTGGATTTTGAGCAGTTCTTC; cdr3_aa: CSARLDFEQFF
clone_size: NA; v_call: TRBV6-5; j_call: TRBJ2-3; d_call: NA; cdr3_nt: TGTGCCAGCAGTTTAAGCCGAAGCACAGATACGCAGTATTTT; cdr3_aa: CASSLSRSTDTQYF
clone_size: NA; v_call: TRBV28; j_call: TRBJ1-5; d_call: TRBD1; cdr3_nt: TGTGCCAGCAGGCCGGGACAGGCCAATCAGCCCCAGCATTTT; cdr3_aa: CASRPGQANQPQHF
clone_size: NA; v_call: TRBV6-1; j_call: TRBJ1-1; d_call: TRBD1; cdr3_nt: TGTGCCAGCAGTGAAGCGACACAGGGGACCACTGAAGCTTTCTTT; cdr3_aa: CASSEATQGTTEAFF
clone_size: NA; v_call: TRBV9; j_call: TRBJ2-2; d_call: NA; cdr3_nt: TGTGCCAGCAGCCCCCAGGGGGGCACCGGGGAGCTGTTTTTT; cdr3_aa: CASSPQGGTGELFF
clone_size: NA; v_call: TRBV18; j_call: TRBJ2-5; d_call: TRBD1; cdr3_nt: TGTGCCAGCTCACCACCGAACAGGGGGTCAGAGACCCAGTACTTC; cdr3_aa: CASSPPNRGSETQYF
clone_size: NA; v_call: TRBV7-8; j_call: TRBJ2-2; d_call: NA; cdr3_nt: TGTGCCGACAGGCAGATCGCTGCCACCGGGGAGCTGTTTTTT; cdr3_aa: CADRQIAATGELFF
clone_size: NA; v_call: TRBV30; j_call: TRBJ2-7; d_call: NA; cdr3_nt: TGTGCCCACCGAAGGAATGGGGAGCAGTACTTC; cdr3_aa: CAHRRNGEQYF
clone_size: NA; v_call: TRBV5-1; j_call: TRBJ1-6; d_call: NA; cdr3_nt: TGCGCCAGCAGCTATTCCGGGCCCCAAGGCCATCGTTCACCCCTCCACTTT; cdr3_aa: CASSYSGPQGHRSPLHF
clone_size: NA; v_call: TRBV30; j_call: TRBJ1-3; d_call: NA; cdr3_nt: TGTGCCTGGAGTGTAACTGGACCAGGGGCCTTCCTTTTT; cdr3_aa: CAWSVTGPGAFLF
clone_size: NA; v_call: TRBV5-1; j_call: TRBJ1-1; d_call: TRBD1; cdr3_nt: TGCGCCAGCAGCTTGTGGGACAGTAACACTGAAGCTTTCTTT; cdr3_aa: CASSLWDSNTEAFF